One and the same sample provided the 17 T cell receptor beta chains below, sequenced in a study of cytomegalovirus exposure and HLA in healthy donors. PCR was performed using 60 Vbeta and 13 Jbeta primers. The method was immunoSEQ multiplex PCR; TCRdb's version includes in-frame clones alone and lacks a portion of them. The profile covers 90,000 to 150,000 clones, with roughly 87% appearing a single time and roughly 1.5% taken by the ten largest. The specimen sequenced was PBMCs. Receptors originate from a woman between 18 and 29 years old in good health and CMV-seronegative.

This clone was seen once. The CDR3 coding sequence is TGTGCCAGCAGCCCACCAGCCTACGAGCAGTACTTC. Translating gives CASSPPAYEQYF. The chain is built from TRBV7-9 and TRBJ2-7; D unclear. This CDR3 comprises 12 residues. Germline CDR1 reads SEHNR; CDR2 reads FQNEAQ (reference sequence). V was pared by 5 bases and J by 2 bases, with 7 bases between.

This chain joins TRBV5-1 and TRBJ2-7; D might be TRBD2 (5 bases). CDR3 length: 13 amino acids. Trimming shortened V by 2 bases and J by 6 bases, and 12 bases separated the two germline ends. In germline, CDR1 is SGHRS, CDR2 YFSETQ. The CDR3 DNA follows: TGCGCCAGCAGCTTCGGGAATCCTGGCGAGCAGTACTTC. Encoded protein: CASSFGNPGEQYF.

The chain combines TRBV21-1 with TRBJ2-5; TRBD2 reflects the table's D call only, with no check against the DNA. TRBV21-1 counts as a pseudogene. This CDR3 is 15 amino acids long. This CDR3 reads CASSKVSGREETQYF. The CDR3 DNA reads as TGTGCCAGCAGCAAAGTTAGCGGGAGGGAAGAGACCCAGTACTTC.

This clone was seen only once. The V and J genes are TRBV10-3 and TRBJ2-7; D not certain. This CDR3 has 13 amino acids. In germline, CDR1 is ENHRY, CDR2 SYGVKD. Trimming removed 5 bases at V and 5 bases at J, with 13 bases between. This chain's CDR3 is CAISMPVGNEQYF. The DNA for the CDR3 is TGTGCCATCAGTATGCCGGTGGGCAACGAGCAGTACTTC.

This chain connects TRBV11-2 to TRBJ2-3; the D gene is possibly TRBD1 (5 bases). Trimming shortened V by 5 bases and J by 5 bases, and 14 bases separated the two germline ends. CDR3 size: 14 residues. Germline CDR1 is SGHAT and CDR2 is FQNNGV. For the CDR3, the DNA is TGTGCCAGCAGCCGCTTGGTAAGGGGAGATACGCAGTATTTT. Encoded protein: CASSRLVRGDTQYF.

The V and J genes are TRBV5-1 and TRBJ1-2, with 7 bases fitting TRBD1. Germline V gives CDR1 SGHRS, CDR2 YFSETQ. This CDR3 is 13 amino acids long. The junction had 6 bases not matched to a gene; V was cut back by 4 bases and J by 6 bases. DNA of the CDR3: TGCGCCAGCAGCACCGGGACAGAGGATGGCTACACCTTC. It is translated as CASSTGTEDGYTF.

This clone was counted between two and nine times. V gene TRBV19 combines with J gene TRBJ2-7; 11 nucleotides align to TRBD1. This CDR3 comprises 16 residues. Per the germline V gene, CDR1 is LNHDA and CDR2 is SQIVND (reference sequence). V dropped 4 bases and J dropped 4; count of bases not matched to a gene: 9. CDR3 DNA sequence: TGTGCCAGTAGTACCCCGGGAGGGACAGGGGGGTACGAGCAGTACTTC. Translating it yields CASSTPGGTGGYEQYF.

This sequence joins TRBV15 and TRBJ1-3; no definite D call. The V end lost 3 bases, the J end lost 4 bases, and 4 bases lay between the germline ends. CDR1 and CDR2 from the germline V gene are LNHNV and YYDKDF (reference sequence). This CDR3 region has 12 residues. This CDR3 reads CATSSEGNTIYF. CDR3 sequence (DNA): TGTGCCACCAGCAGTGAGGGAAACACCATATATTTT.

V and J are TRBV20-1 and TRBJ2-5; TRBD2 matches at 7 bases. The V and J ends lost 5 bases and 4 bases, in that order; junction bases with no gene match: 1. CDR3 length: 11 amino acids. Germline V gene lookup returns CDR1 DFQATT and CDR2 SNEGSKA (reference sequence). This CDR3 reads CSASGGETQYF. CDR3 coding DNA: TGCAGTGCTTCGGGAGGAGAGACCCAGTACTTC.

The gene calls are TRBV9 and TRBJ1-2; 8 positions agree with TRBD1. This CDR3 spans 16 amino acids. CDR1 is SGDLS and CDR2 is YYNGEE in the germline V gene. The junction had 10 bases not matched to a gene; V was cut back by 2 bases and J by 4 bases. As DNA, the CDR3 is TGTGCCAGCAGCGTTGCCGAGACAGGGGCCGGCTATGGCTACACCTTC. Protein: CASSVAETGAGYGYTF.

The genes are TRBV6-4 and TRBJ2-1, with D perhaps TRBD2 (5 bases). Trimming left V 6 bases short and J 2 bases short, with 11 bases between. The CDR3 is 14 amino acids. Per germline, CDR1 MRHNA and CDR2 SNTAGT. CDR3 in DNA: TGTGCCAGCAGGGGAGAGGCGACCTACAATGAGCAGTTCTTC. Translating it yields CASRGEATYNEQFF.

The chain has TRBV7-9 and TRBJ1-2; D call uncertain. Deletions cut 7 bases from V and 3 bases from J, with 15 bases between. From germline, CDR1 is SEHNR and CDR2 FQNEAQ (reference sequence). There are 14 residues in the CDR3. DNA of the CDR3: TGTGCCAGCACCCTAGGAGCCTTTGACTATGGCTACACCTTC. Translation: CASTLGAFDYGYTF. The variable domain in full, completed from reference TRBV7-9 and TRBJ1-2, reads DTGVSQNPRHKITKRGQNVTFRCDPISEHNRLYWYRQTLGQGPEFLTYFQNEAQLEKSRLLSDRFSAERPKGSFSTLEIQRTEQGDSAMYLCASTLGAFDYGYTFGSGTRLTVV.

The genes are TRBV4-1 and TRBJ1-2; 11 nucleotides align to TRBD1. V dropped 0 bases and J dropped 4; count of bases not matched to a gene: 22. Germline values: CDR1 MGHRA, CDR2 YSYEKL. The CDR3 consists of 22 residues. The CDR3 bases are TGCGCCAGCAGCCAAGAGGAAATATTTGATTGGGACAGGGGGAAGGAAGGCTATGGCTACACCTTC. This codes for CASSQEEIFDWDRGKEGYGYTF.

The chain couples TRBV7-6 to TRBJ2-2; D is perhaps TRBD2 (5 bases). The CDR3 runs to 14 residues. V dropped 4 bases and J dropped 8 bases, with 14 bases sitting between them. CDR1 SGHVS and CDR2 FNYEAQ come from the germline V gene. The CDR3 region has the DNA TGTGCCAGCAGCTCGCTTAGCCGAGGGGGGGAGCTGTTTTTT. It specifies CASSSLSRGGELFF.

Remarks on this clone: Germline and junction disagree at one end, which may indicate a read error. The CDR3 loop reads CASSPRLAGQDSGANGLTF. In nucleotides, the CDR3 is TGCGCCAGCAGCCCCAGACTAGCGGGTCAAGACTCTGGGGCCAACGGCCTGACTTTC. The chain carries TRBV4-1 and TRBJ2-6; the match to TRBD2 covers 10 bases. The CDR3 is 19 residues long. Germline V gene data show CDR1 as MGHRA and CDR2 as YSYEKL.

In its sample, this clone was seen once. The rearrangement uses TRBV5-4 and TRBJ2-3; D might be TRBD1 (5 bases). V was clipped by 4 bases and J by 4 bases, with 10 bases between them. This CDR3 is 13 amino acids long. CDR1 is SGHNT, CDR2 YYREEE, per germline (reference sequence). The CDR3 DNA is TGTGCCAGCAGCCCCCAAGGGGCAGATACGCAGTATTTT. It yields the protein CASSPQGADTQYF.

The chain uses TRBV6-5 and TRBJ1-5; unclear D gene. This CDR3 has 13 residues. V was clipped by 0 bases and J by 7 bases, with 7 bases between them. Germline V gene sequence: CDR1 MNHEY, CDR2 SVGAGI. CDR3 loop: CASSYSVRQPQHF. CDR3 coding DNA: TGTGCCAGCAGTTACTCGGTCCGGCAGCCCCAGCATTTT.